This TCR beta chain was sequenced for a study of blood T cell repertoires in COVID-19. Study context: The United States, Italy and Spain provided the acute and convalescent COVID-19 samples. From T cells, B-cell-depleted T cells, or PBMCs came the material, which was cDNA or gDNA.

Source study methods: Quantification of nucleated cells was approximated via reference gene primer amplification. TCRdb keeps only in-frame clones here, not all; method: immunoSEQ multiplex PCR. V, J and clone size are those of that table, while D and trimming were read from the DNA. The sample has a few hundred thousand clones, 75% to 90% seen once. The TCR was taken from a woman in her forties who had recovered from COVID-19. The sample was peripheral blood.

The CDR3 DNA is TGTGCCAGCAGCACATCGGGAAGCTCCTACAATGAGCAGTTCTTC. Translation: CASSTSGSSYNEQFF. This rearrangement joins TRBV7-7 to TRBJ2-1, with D possibly TRBD2 on 5 matching bases. Germline V gene data show CDR1 as SSHAT and CDR2 as FNYEAQ (reference sequence). V lost 5 bases and J lost 0, with 11 bases in between. The CDR3 is 15 residues long.